One and the same sample provided the 5 T cell receptor beta chains below, sequenced in a study of Ad26.COV2.S vaccination and SARS-CoV-2 variants. Treatment described: over 15 received Ad26.COV2.S at low or high dose, single or two shots; five or six received placebo; per-sample allocation not given. Sampling was done on day 63 after the first vaccine or placebo injection. Clones were sequenced by immunoSEQ multiplex PCR, and TCRdb holds only the in-frame ones, with some missing. The repertoire has about 680,000 clones, around 92% of them found once; the top ten carry approximately 1.5%. Sequenced here: peripheral blood, sampled in a trial of Ad26.COV2.S vaccine versus placebo. The receptor source for this set is a person aged 18-65 years who received the Ad26.COV2.S COVID-19 vaccine or a placebo.

The V gene is TRBV3-1 (or the pseudogene TRBV3-2), the J gene TRBJ2-2; no definite D call. V was clipped by 1 base and J by 6 bases, with 18 bases between them. Germline V gives CDR1 LGHDT, CDR2 YNNKEL (reference sequence). The CDR3 contains 17 residues. The CDR3 here is CASSQVQPRGRSGELFF. CDR3 coding DNA: TGTGCCAGCAGCCAAGTTCAACCGCGTGGTCGGTCCGGGGAGCTGTTTTTT.

The rearrangement uses TRBV7-2 and TRBJ2-7; unclear D gene. Per germline, CDR1 SGHTA and CDR2 FQGNSA. The CDR3 loop spans 13 amino acids. The V and J ends lost 7 bases and 2 bases respectively, with 12 bases between them. The CDR3 DNA follows: TGTGCCAGCATGTCAGGCCCGACCTACGAGCAGTACTTC. Amino acids: CASMSGPTYEQYF. The complete variable domain, with remaining parts taken from reference TRBV7-2 and TRBJ2-7, reads GAGVSQSPSNKVTEKGKDVELRCDPISGHTALYWYRQSLGQGLEFLIYFQGNSAPDKSGLPSDRFSAERTGGSVSTLTIQRTQQEDSAVYLCASMSGPTYEQYFGPGTRLTVT.

This rearrangement joins TRBV7-2 to TRBJ1-5; 10 bases line up with TRBD1. Trimming cost V 3 bases and J 4 bases; bases outside gene matches: 3. The CDR3 extends over 15 amino acids. Germline CDR1 SGHTA, CDR2 FQGNSA. The CDR3 sequence: CASSFDRGRNQPQHF. CDR3 nucleotides: TGTGCCAGCAGCTTCGACAGGGGGCGGAATCAGCCCCAGCATTTT.

The rearrangement uses TRBV6-5 and TRBJ2-1, with D perhaps TRBD1 or TRBD2 (5 bases each). Germline loops: CDR1 MNHEY, CDR2 SVGAGI. CDR3 length equals 13 residues. With 2 bases removed from V and 9 bases from J, the gap between germline ends came to 11 bases. CDR3: CASSYPGRVEQFF. As DNA, the CDR3 is TGTGCCAGCAGTTACCCGGGACGGGTTGAGCAGTTCTTC.

The chain is built from TRBV6-4 and TRBJ2-1; D ambiguous. V was pared by 3 bases and J by 7 bases, with 10 bases between. Germline assignment: CDR1 MRHNA and CDR2 SNTAGT. CDR3 length: 13 amino acids. CDR3: CASSESPLNEQFF. The CDR3 coding sequence is TGTGCCAGCAGTGAGTCCCCTCTTAATGAGCAGTTCTTC.